The next 27 T cell receptor beta chains were all read from a single sample in a study of blood T cell repertoires in COVID-19. The table came from immunoSEQ multiplex PCR; TCRdb's copy has only in-frame clones and leaves some out. In the table there are about 62,000 clones, just over 70% of which are singletons. Sequencing input: PBMCs or T cells enriched from blood (not recorded which). All receptors derive from an older woman who had been exposed to COVID-19.

This clone was seen only a few times. This rearrangement joins TRBV30 to TRBJ1-1; tentative D call: TRBD1 (6 bases). Germline CDR1 and CDR2: GTSNPN and SVGIG (reference sequence). This CDR3 contains 10 residues. V lost 6 bases to trimming and J lost 8 bases, with 10 bases between them. CDR3 nucleotide sequence: TGTGCCTGTCCCGGGACAGAAGCTTTCTTT. Its translation: CACPGTEAFF.

The chain has TRBV28 and TRBJ1-4; 9 bases are a match to TRBD1. This CDR3 comprises 15 residues. V was clipped by 3 bases and J by 9 bases; unmatched bases: 8. The germline V gene has CDR1 MDHEN and CDR2 SYDVKM. The CDR3 nucleotides read TGTGCCAGCAGTTTGCTATCGGGACAGGGAAAAAAACTGTTTTTT. It yields the protein CASSLLSGQGKKLFF.

The chain recombines TRBV2 with TRBJ2-7, with 8 bases fitting TRBD1. Trimming at V came to 6 bases and at J to 2 bases, leaving 3 bases not matched to a gene. This CDR3 is 13 amino acids long. In germline, CDR1 is SNHLY, CDR2 FYNNEI. CDR3 sequence: CASRETGAYEQYF. DNA of the CDR3: TGTGCCAGCAGGGAGACAGGGGCCTACGAGCAGTACTTC.

The J gene is TRBJ1-2, the V gene TRBV19, with 10 bases matching TRBD1. V shed 5 bases and J 5 bases; nucleotides not matched to a gene: 17. The CDR3 has 18 residues. In germline, CDR1 is LNHDA, CDR2 SQIVND (reference sequence). The CDR3 bases are TGTGCCAGTAGTCCCCGGGACAGGGGTTTTTTCATGTTTTATGGCTACACCTTC. This sequence encodes CASSPRDRGFFMFYGYTF.

This chain links TRBV15 with TRBJ1-2; D is undetermined. Germline-derived CDR1 and CDR2 are LNHNV and YYDKDF (reference sequence). This CDR3 is built from 15 residues. With 2 bases removed from V and 8 bases from J, the gap between germline ends came to 18 bases. The CDR3 sequence: CATSRRSGKVGGYTF. CDR3 nucleotide sequence: TGTGCCACCAGCAGAAGATCGGGGAAGGTAGGCGGCTACACCTTC.

The chain links TRBV6-4 to TRBJ1-2; tentatively, D is TRBD1 (5 bases). CDR1 is MRHNA, CDR2 SNTAGT, per germline. V was cut by 6 bases and J by 4 bases, with 18 bases left in between. The CDR3 is 15 amino acids. The CDR3 loop reads CASRPAPGGGYGYTF. CDR3 sequence (DNA): TGTGCCAGCAGACCCGCCCCGGGGGGGGGCTATGGCTACACCTTC.

V gene TRBV5-4 combines with J gene TRBJ2-1, with a tentative D call TRBD1 (6 bases). The germline CDR1 and CDR2 sequences are SGHNT and YYREEE (reference sequence). The V gene lost 1 base and the J gene lost 9 bases, with 8 bases spanning the gap. The CDR3 totals 12 residues. In DNA form, the CDR3 reads TGTGCCAGCAGCTTGAGGGGGAGTGAGCAGTTCTTC. Translating gives CASSLRGSEQFF. The full variable domain, its missing parts supplied by reference TRBV5-4 and TRBJ2-1, is ETGVTQSPTHLIKTRGQQVTLRCSSQSGHNTVSWYQQALGQGPQFIFQYYREEENGRGNFPPRFSGLQFPNYSSELNVNALELDDSALYLCASSLRGSEQFFGPGTRLTVL.

The chain links TRBV5-1 to TRBJ1-3, with 12 bases identical to TRBD1. The germline gives CDR1 SGHRS, CDR2 YFSETQ. CDR3 length: 18 residues. V gave up 4 bases and J gave up 1 base; unmatched junction bases: 9. CDR3 residues: CASSAGTGGRVSGNTIYF. CDR3 coding DNA: TGCGCCAGCAGCGCAGGGACAGGGGGCCGTGTTTCTGGAAACACCATATATTTT.

This chain links TRBV6-5 with TRBJ1-4, with D tentatively TRBD1 (6 bases). The CDR3 is 15 residues long. In germline, CDR1 is MNHEY, CDR2 SVGAGI. V lost 6 bases and J 3 bases, leaving 14 bases between the germline ends. CDR3: CASSPTGRANEKLFF. In nucleotides, the CDR3 is TGTGCCAGCAGCCCAACAGGGAGGGCTAATGAAAAACTGTTTTTT.

CDR3 sequence: CASSNFVLDNGELFF. The CDR3 bases are TGTGCCAGTAGTAACTTTGTTTTGGACAACGGGGAGCTGTTTTTT. V and J are TRBV19 and TRBJ2-2, with TRBD1 as a possible D gene (5 bases). Germline CDR1 and CDR2: LNHDA and SQIVND (reference sequence). The V and J ends lost 4 bases and 7 bases respectively, with 16 bases between them. The CDR3 has 15 residues.

The gene calls are TRBV2 and TRBJ2-7, with D possibly TRBD1 on 6 matching bases. CDR1 is SNHLY and CDR2 is FYNNEI in the germline V gene. The length of the CDR3 is 12 residues. V lost 8 bases and J lost 3, with 11 bases in between. The CDR3 region is CASLTGHYEQYF. CDR3 nucleotide sequence: TGTGCCAGCCTGACAGGACACTACGAGCAGTACTTC.

V is TRBV12-5 and J is TRBJ2-5; tentative D call: TRBD1 (6 bases). Germline assignment: CDR1 LGHNT and CDR2 FRNRAP. CDR3 length: 15 amino acids. Trimming shortened V by 6 bases and J by 1 base, and 15 bases separated the two germline ends. CDR3 loop: CASGQGLVGQETQYF. CDR3 bases: TGTGCTAGTGGGCAGGGGTTGGTGGGCCAAGAGACCCAGTACTTC.

The CDR3 protein is CASSEAAGAIYGYTF. The CDR3 region has the DNA TGTGCCAGCAGTGAAGCGGCAGGGGCGATCTATGGCTACACCTTC. The chain is built from TRBV6-1 and TRBJ1-2; perhaps TRBD1 as D (6 bases). The CDR3 loop spans 15 amino acids. CDR1 and CDR2 (germline): MNHNS, SASEGT. Trimming shortened V by 0 bases and J by 4 bases, and 12 bases separated the two germline ends.

The rearrangement joins TRBV28 to TRBJ1-5, with 7 bases matching TRBD1. The CDR3 is made up of 15 amino acids. The junction had 12 bases not matched to a gene; V was cut back by 5 bases and J by 8 bases. Germline CDR1 reads MDHEN; CDR2 reads SYDVKM. CDR3 sequence: CASSPTRQGIKPQHF. The CDR3 DNA follows: TGTGCCAGCAGTCCAACCCGACAGGGAATTAAGCCCCAGCATTTT.

This chain joins TRBV6-2 or TRBV6-3 and TRBJ2-5; 9 bases align to TRBD2. The CDR3 spans 15 residues. Germline CDR1 MNHEY, CDR2 SVGEGT. V lost 6 bases to trimming and J lost 6 bases; unmatched junction nucleotides: 11. Here the CDR3 reads CASSPRGGLVKTQYF. Here the CDR3 DNA reads TGTGCCAGCAGCCCGCGGGGGGGTTTGGTAAAGACCCAGTACTTC.

J is TRBJ2-5 and V is TRBV28, with D tentatively TRBD1 (5 bases). Germline CDR1 is MDHEN and CDR2 is SYDVKM. V was trimmed by 4 bases and J by 5 bases, leaving 14 bases between them. The CDR3 extends over 14 amino acids. The DNA for the CDR3 is TGTGCCAGCAGTTACGGCCCAGGGTTGGAGACCCAGTACTTC. Residues: CASSYGPGLETQYF.

V and J are TRBV28 and TRBJ2-7; the match to TRBD2 covers 9 bases. Germline V gene data show CDR1 as MDHEN and CDR2 as SYDVKM. J was trimmed by 0 bases and V by 7 bases; bases with no gene match: 4. The CDR3 length is 14 residues. The CDR3 is CASKLAGSSYEQYF. The CDR3 DNA sequence: TGTGCCAGCAAACTAGCGGGCAGCTCCTACGAGCAGTACTTC.

This sequence joins TRBV14 and TRBJ1-5, with 8 bases matching TRBD1. The CDR3 spans 20 residues. Germline CDR1 SGHDN, CDR2 FVKESK. J gave up 2 bases and V 3 bases, and 18 bases lay outside the gene matches. CDR3 nucleotide sequence: TGTGCCAGCAGCCAGGTCCGGGGGTCGTCCAGGGGGCGTCGCAATCAGCCCCAGCATTTT. Amino acids: CASSQVRGSSRGRRNQPQHF.

The chain has TRBV28 and TRBJ1-2, with D uncertain. CDR1 MDHEN and CDR2 SYDVKM come from the germline V gene. Between the trimmed V and J ends, which lost 1 base and 1 base, there was a span of 7 bases. The CDR3 consists of 14 residues. The CDR3 loop is CASSLSAGNYGYTF. CDR3 bases: TGTGCCAGCAGTTTATCTGCGGGTAACTATGGCTACACCTTC.

The chain uses TRBV6-5 and TRBJ1-1, with D possibly matching TRBD1 (6 bases). The V end lost 8 bases, the J end lost 7 bases, and 17 bases lay between the germline ends. CDR3 length: 13 amino acids. The germline CDR1 and CDR2 sequences are MNHEY and SVGAGI. The DNA for the CDR3 is TGTGCCAGCTGGGAGAACAGGGTGCATGAAGCTTTCTTT. This translates into CASWENRVHEAFF.

This clone was seen a few times. The chain carries TRBV4-1 and TRBJ1-1; D gene unclear. Germline V gene sequence: CDR1 MGHRA, CDR2 YSYEKL. V lost 1 base, J lost 0 bases, and 3 bases lay in between. This CDR3 region has 13 residues. The CDR3 region is CASSQAMNTEAFF. CDR3 in DNA: TGCGCCAGCAGCCAAGCTATGAACACTGAAGCTTTCTTT.

The chain has TRBV21-1 and TRBJ2-7; TRBD1 is the table's D call and was not checked against the DNA. TRBV21-1 is an annotated pseudogene. CDR3 length: 16 amino acids. This CDR3 reads CASSKRKRDRGQEQYF. In DNA form, the CDR3 reads TGTGCCAGCAGCAAACGGAAAAGGGACAGGGGGCAAGAGCAGTACTTC.

The chain combines TRBV9 with TRBJ2-5; D is unresolved. Trimming removed 3 bases at V and 7 bases at J, with 13 bases between. The CDR3 contains 13 residues. Germline loops: CDR1 SGDLS, CDR2 YYNGEE. The CDR3 DNA is TGTGCCAGCAGCGGACGTCCCAGAGGGACCCAGTACTTC. Protein product: CASSGRPRGTQYF.

The chain's CDR3 is CASSPPYAGPDYNEQFF. The CDR3 DNA is TGTGCCAGCAGTCCCCCTTATGCGGGTCCTGACTACAATGAGCAGTTCTTC. The V call is TRBV28, the J call TRBJ2-1, with D maybe TRBD2 (5 bases). CDR3 length: 17 residues. Germline values: CDR1 MDHEN, CDR2 SYDVKM. With 5 bases removed from V and 3 bases from J, the gap between germline ends came to 20 bases.

The chain combines TRBV19 with TRBJ1-1, with 7 nucleotides matching TRBD1. The CDR3 sequence is 14 residues long. V lost 3 bases to trimming and J lost 3 bases; unmatched junction nucleotides: 4. Germline CDR1 reads LNHDA; CDR2 reads SQIVND (reference sequence). CDR3 in amino acids: CASSITGADTEAFF. In DNA form, the CDR3 reads TGTGCCAGTAGTATCACAGGGGCGGACACTGAAGCTTTCTTT.

This clone was counted between two and nine times. V gene TRBV5-6 combines with J gene TRBJ1-4; D unresolved. The CDR3 consists of 14 residues. Looked up from germline, CDR1 is SGHDT and CDR2 is YYEEEE. Trimming took off 3 bases at V and 5 bases at J, with 11 bases between the two ends. The CDR3 DNA reads as TGTGCCAGCAGCTCGGCGGAGGAGAATGAAAAACTGTTTTTT. This gives the protein CASSSAEENEKLFF.

This clone was found once. The chain joins TRBV27 to TRBJ1-5; 9 nucleotides align to TRBD1. Germline values: CDR1 MNHEY, CDR2 SMNVEV (reference sequence). This CDR3 is 15 amino acids long. V was pared by 2 bases and J by 7 bases, with 6 bases of the junction left unmatched. In DNA, the CDR3 is TGTGCCAGCAGTTTAGGGGGGACAGGGAGGCAGCCCCAGCATTTT. It specifies CASSLGGTGRQPQHF.